This entry lists 26 T cell receptor beta chains sequenced from one sample in a study of cytomegalovirus exposure and HLA in healthy donors. In the PCR, 60 Vbeta and 13 Jbeta primers were used. The protocol was immunoSEQ multiplex PCR, while the TCRdb copy is restricted to in-frame clones and leaves out a portion. Found here are 150,000 to 200,000 clones, roughly 80% of them singletons; the top ten hold approximately 1%. Sequencing was performed on PBMCs. These receptors were collected from a girl aged 2 to 9 in good health and CMV-seropositive.

The rearrangement joins TRBV6-1 to TRBJ1-2, with TRBD1 identical over 10 bases. Trimming took 4 bases from V and 3 from J; bases not matched to a gene: 5. This CDR3 region has 15 residues. CDR1 is MNHNS, CDR2 SASEGT, per germline. The CDR3 protein is CASSVTGGKHYGYTF. The CDR3 coding sequence is TGTGCCAGCAGTGTGACAGGGGGCAAGCACTATGGCTACACCTTC.

The chain recombines TRBV6-6 with TRBJ2-5, with D possibly TRBD2 on 5 matching bases. Germline V gives CDR1 MNHNY, CDR2 SVGAGI (reference sequence). The length of the CDR3 is 15 residues. The V and J ends lost 10 bases and 4 bases respectively, with 22 bases between them. In nucleotides, the CDR3 is TGTGCCATCTCAAGCCGGGATACAAAGAGAGAGACCCAGTACTTC. Amino acids: CAISSRDTKRETQYF.

Only a few counts were recorded for this clone. CDR3 loop: CASSLVGGNTDTQYF. In DNA form, the CDR3 reads TGTGCCAGCAGCTTAGTGGGCGGGAACACAGATACGCAGTATTTT. The chain carries TRBV11-2 and TRBJ2-3; D is perhaps TRBD2 (6 bases). This CDR3 is 15 amino acids long. The V end was cut by 1 base, the J end by 2 bases, with 10 bases between. Germline CDR1 is SGHAT and CDR2 is FQNNGV.

V gene TRBV9 combines with J gene TRBJ2-1; weak D call: TRBD2 (5 bases). In germline, CDR1 is SGDLS, CDR2 YYNGEE. V was trimmed by 4 bases and J by 2 bases, leaving 13 bases between them. The CDR3 sequence is 15 residues long. CDR3 DNA: TGTGCCAGCAGCCGTCTAGCAGAGGCCTACAATGAGCAGTTCTTC. This gives the protein CASSRLAEAYNEQFF.

The rearrangement uses TRBV13 and TRBJ2-7; tentatively, D is TRBD2 (5 bases). V was cut by 4 bases and J by 3 bases, with 19 bases left in between. The CDR3 has 16 amino acids. Germline-derived CDR1 and CDR2 are PRHDT and FYEKMQ (reference sequence). The CDR3 spells CASSSRLEGKLYEQYF. In nucleotides, the CDR3 is TGTGCCAGCAGCTCGCGCCTCGAGGGAAAACTCTACGAGCAGTACTTC. The whole variable domain, filled in from reference TRBV13 and TRBJ2-7, reads AAGVIQSPRHLIKEKRETATLKCYPIPRHDTVYWYQQGPGQDPQFLISFYEKMQSDKGSIPDRFSAQQFSDYHSELNMSSLELGDSALYFCASSSRLEGKLYEQYFGPGTRLTVT.

V is TRBV5-1 and J is TRBJ2-5; 11 positions match TRBD2. V was pared by 2 bases and J by 5 bases, with 5 bases of the junction left unmatched. The CDR3 spans 15 residues. CDR1 is SGHRS and CDR2 is YFSETQ in the germline V gene. This chain's CDR3 is CASSFLLAGVETQYF. CDR3 coding DNA: TGCGCCAGCAGCTTTCTACTAGCGGGAGTGGAGACCCAGTACTTC. The full variable domain, completed using reference TRBV5-1 and TRBJ2-5, is KAGVTQTPRYLIKTRGQQVTLSCSPISGHRSVSWYQQTPGQGLQFLFEYFSETQRNKGNFPGRFSGRQFSNSRSEMNVSTLELGDSALYLCASSFLLAGVETQYFGPGTRLLVL.

The chain uses TRBV13 and TRBJ2-7, with D maybe TRBD2 (7 bases). Germline values: CDR1 PRHDT, CDR2 FYEKMQ (reference sequence). The V gene lost 4 bases and the J gene lost 2 bases, with 12 bases spanning the gap. CDR3 size: 14 residues. The CDR3 protein is CASSSGGLAYEQYF. In nucleotides, the CDR3 is TGTGCCAGCAGCTCCGGGGGGCTTGCCTACGAGCAGTACTTC.

The gene calls are TRBV28 and TRBJ1-5; the D is unclear. The CDR3 is 16 amino acids. Trimming took 5 bases from V and 6 from J, leaving 20 bases between them. The germline V gene has CDR1 MDHEN and CDR2 SYDVKM. CDR3 protein: CASSTAVGGYGQPQHF. The CDR3 nucleotides read TGTGCCAGCAGTACCGCCGTGGGCGGGTATGGTCAGCCCCAGCATTTT.

The rearrangement joins TRBV7-9 to TRBJ2-1; a possible D gene is TRBD2 (6 bases). V gave up 7 bases and J gave up 0 bases, with 16 bases separating them. Germline V gene lookup returns CDR1 SEHNR and CDR2 FQNEAQ (reference sequence). This CDR3 region has 16 residues. DNA for the CDR3: TGTGCCAGCACCATCAGTGCGGGGAGCTCCTACAATGAGCAGTTCTTC. This codes for CASTISAGSSYNEQFF.

The rearrangement links TRBV19 to TRBJ2-7; 13 bases align to TRBD2. This CDR3 contains 17 residues. V lost 3 bases and J lost 2; bases outside the gene matches: 7. Germline CDR1 is LNHDA and CDR2 is SQIVND (reference sequence). The CDR3 region is CASSIRGLAGQTYEQYF. As DNA, the CDR3 is TGTGCCAGTAGTATTAGGGGACTAGCGGGACAAACCTACGAGCAGTACTTC.

The V and J genes are TRBV5-4 and TRBJ1-1; D might be TRBD1 (6 bases). The CDR3 sequence is 16 residues long. Trimming removed 3 bases from V and 0 bases from J, with 15 bases in between. CDR1 and CDR2 from the germline V gene are SGHNT and YYREEE (reference sequence). This CDR3 reads CASSSTARDMNTEAFF. The DNA of the CDR3 is TGTGCCAGCAGCTCTACTGCGAGGGACATGAACACTGAAGCTTTCTTT.

This chain links TRBV7-9 with TRBJ1-1; maybe TRBD1 (5 bases). CDR1 SEHNR and CDR2 FQNEAQ come from the germline V gene (reference sequence). The CDR3 length is 16 residues. V was trimmed by 2 bases and J by 2 bases, leaving 15 bases between them. CDR3 nucleotides: TGTGCCAGCAGCTTATGGTCGCAGGGCCTAAACACTGAAGCTTTCTTT. It yields the protein CASSLWSQGLNTEAFF.

The chain uses TRBV6-6 and TRBJ2-5, with TRBD2 matching over 8 bases. Germline-derived CDR1 and CDR2 are MNHNY and SVGAGI (reference sequence). With 0 bases clipped from V and 5 bases from J, the junction kept 8 bases outside the gene matches. CDR3 length: 16 amino acids. For the CDR3, the DNA is TGTGCCAGCAGTTACTCACTCGTCGCGGGAGGCGAGACCCAGTACTTC. Protein product: CASSYSLVAGGETQYF.

This clone appeared a few times. The CDR3 region is CASSAFHSGTLETQYF. Here the CDR3 DNA reads TGCGCCAGCAGCGCCTTCCATAGCGGCACTTTAGAGACCCAGTACTTC. J is TRBJ2-5 and V is TRBV4-1; possibly TRBD2 for D (6 bases). CDR3 length equals 16 residues. Per the germline V gene, CDR1 is MGHRA and CDR2 is YSYEKL. The germline V and J ends were trimmed by 5 bases and 4 bases, with 20 bases remaining between them.

The V call is TRBV6-6, the J call TRBJ2-7; 9 positions agree with TRBD2. After removal of 0 bases from V and 1 base from J, the junction contained 1 base not matched to a gene. CDR1 and CDR2 (germline): MNHNY, SVGAGI (reference sequence). The CDR3 is 15 residues long. The CDR3 nucleotides are TGTGCCAGCAGTTACTCTGCGGGAGGGTCCTACGAGCAGTACTTC. This gives the protein CASSYSAGGSYEQYF.

This chain connects TRBV28 to TRBJ1-2; a weak D match, TRBD1 (6 bases). Looked up from germline, CDR1 is MDHEN and CDR2 is SYDVKM. This CDR3 contains 13 residues. V was cut by 5 bases and J by 8 bases, with 15 bases left in between. CDR3 DNA: TGTGCCAGCAGTCCCCGGGGGGCCCCCGGCTACACCTTC. This translates into CASSPRGAPGYTF.

The genes are TRBV29-1 and TRBJ2-1, with D maybe TRBD2 (5 bases). Germline V lookup: CDR1 SQVTM, CDR2 ANQGSEA. This CDR3 has 14 amino acids. V was pared by 4 bases and J by 1 base, with 11 bases between. In DNA, the CDR3 is TGCAGCGTTGCCTCTAGCCCTTCCTACAATGAGCAGTTCTTC. Encoded protein: CSVASSPSYNEQFF.

The chain links TRBV12-1 to TRBJ2-2; the D call TRBD2 from the table was never checked on the DNA. TRBV12-1 is shown as a pseudogene. This CDR3 comprises 11 residues. In DNA, the CDR3 is TGTTCATACCCGGAGACCGGGGAGCTGTTTTTT. Amino acid sequence: CSYPETGELFF.

This clone occurred once. The J gene is TRBJ1-2, the V gene TRBV27; a possible D gene is TRBD1 (6 bases). The CDR3 runs to 14 residues. V lost 2 bases, J lost 0 bases, and 7 bases lay in between. Germline V gene data show CDR1 as MNHEY and CDR2 as SMNVEV (reference sequence). The CDR3 is CASSLGGPNYGYTF. DNA for the CDR3: TGTGCCAGCAGTTTAGGGGGCCCTAACTATGGCTACACCTTC.

The chain uses TRBV29-1 and TRBJ1-2, with no clear D. The germline V gene encodes CDR1 SQVTM and CDR2 ANQGSEA. V lost 1 base to trimming and J lost 7 bases, with 10 bases between them. The CDR3 loop spans 12 amino acids. CDR3: CSVEGRTRGYTF. DNA of the CDR3: TGCAGCGTTGAAGGTCGGACTCGTGGCTACACCTTC. Supplemented by reference TRBV29-1 and TRBJ1-2, the full variable domain reads SAVISQKPSRDICQRGTSLTIQCQVDSQVTMMFWYRQQPGQSLTLIATANQGSEATYESGFVIDKFPISRPNLTFSTLTVSNMSPEDSSIYLCSVEGRTRGYTFGSGTRLTVV.

The rearrangement links TRBV2 to TRBJ2-3; D is unclear. Germline V CDR1 and CDR2: SNHLY, FYNNEI. The CDR3 is 15 amino acids. The V end lost 8 bases, the J end lost 1 base, and 16 bases lay between the germline ends. For the CDR3, the DNA is TGTGCCAGCTTACGTAGAAGCCCGGGCACAGATACGCAGTATTTT. This codes for CASLRRSPGTDTQYF.

This chain connects TRBV5-1 to TRBJ2-7, with D tentatively TRBD1 (5 bases). This CDR3 is built from 16 residues. In germline, CDR1 is SGHRS, CDR2 YFSETQ. V was shortened by 4 bases and J by 1 base, with 18 bases between the two germline ends. DNA of the CDR3: TGCGCCAGCAGCCACCCCTTGGGCAGGGCTTCCTACGAGCAGTACTTC. This sequence encodes CASSHPLGRASYEQYF.

This chain links TRBV13 with TRBJ2-7; D is uncertain. The germline V gene has CDR1 PRHDT and CDR2 FYEKMQ (reference sequence). CDR3 length: 12 residues. Between the trimmed V and J ends, which lost 5 bases and 5 bases, there was a span of 10 bases. As DNA, the CDR3 is TGTGCCAGCAGCCTTCCCTACCACGAGCAGTACTTC. This gives the protein CASSLPYHEQYF.

This clone was found a few times. The chain joins TRBV7-3 to TRBJ2-1; D call uncertain. This CDR3 is built from 13 residues. The V end lost 1 base, the J end lost 5 bases, and 6 bases lay between the germline ends. Germline loops: CDR1 SGHTA, CDR2 FQGTGA. The CDR3 reads CASSLSTDNEQFF. The DNA for the CDR3 is TGTGCCAGCAGCTTAAGCACGGACAATGAGCAGTTCTTC.

Turning to this clone: The same CDR3 also results from other DNA sequences found in this sample. The V call is TRBV5-6, the J call TRBJ1-1; 8 bases map to TRBD1. With V trimmed by 1 base and J by 4 bases, 3 bases remained unmatched. The CDR3 has 14 amino acids. Germline V gene data show CDR1 as SGHDT and CDR2 as YYEEEE. This CDR3 reads CASSLQGAGTEAFF. In nucleotides, the CDR3 is TGTGCCAGCAGCTTGCAGGGGGCCGGCACTGAAGCTTTCTTT.

The genes are TRBV4-2 and TRBJ1-4; D gene unclear. The CDR3 runs 13 residues. Germline V gene data show CDR1 as LGHNA and CDR2 as YNFKEQ. The V end lost 0 bases, the J end lost 8 bases, and 7 bases lay between the germline ends. CDR3 nucleotide sequence: TGTGCCAGCAGCCAAGAACGCCGGGAAAAACTGTTTTTT. Its translation: CASSQERREKLFF.